Following are 9 T cell receptor beta chains from one sample sequenced in a study of long-term antiretroviral therapy in people with HIV. Survey level was the resolution at which the v3.0 immunoSEQ assay ran. Assay: immunoSEQ multiplex PCR; the TCRdb copy retains only in-frame clones and omits some. In the table there are roughly 37,000 clones, 75% to 90% of which are singletons. The sample consisted of unsorted PBMCs, taken 3.4 years after starting antiretroviral therapy. All receptors come from a man aged 25 to 45 with HIV.

The chain has TRBV11-2 and TRBJ2-5; 11 nucleotides align to TRBD1. The V gene end was trimmed by 3 bases and the J gene end by 2 bases; junction bases not matched to a gene: 11. Germline CDR1 and CDR2: SGHAT and FQNNGV. The CDR3 loop spans 18 amino acids. DNA of the CDR3: TGTGCCAGCAGCTTTCCACGACTCGGGACAGGGGGGCAAGAGACCCAGTACTTC. Amino acid sequence: CASSFPRLGTGGQETQYF. The variable domain in full, with the rest retrieved from reference TRBV11-2 and TRBJ2-5, is EAGVAQSPRYKIIEKRQSVAFWCNPISGHATLYWYQQILGQGPKLLIQFQNNGVVDDSQLPKDRFSAERLKGVDSTLKIQPAKLEDSAVYLCASSFPRLGTGGQETQYFGPGTRLLVL.

This clone was recorded only once. The rearrangement joins TRBV25-1 to TRBJ2-3; TRBD2 agrees at 7 bases. The CDR3 loop spans 16 amino acids. V lost 5 bases, J lost 0 bases, and 8 bases stayed unmatched. Germline V gene lookup returns CDR1 MGHDK and CDR2 SYGVNS. The CDR3 reads CASSRRLAASTDTQYF. The CDR3 coding sequence is TGTGCCAGCAGTAGACGCCTAGCGGCTAGCACAGATACGCAGTATTTT.

This rearrangement joins TRBV2 to TRBJ2-7, with D possibly matching TRBD2 (7 bases). The germline CDR1 and CDR2 sequences are SNHLY and FYNNEI. The CDR3 is made up of 14 amino acids. The V gene lost 4 bases and the J gene lost 2 bases, with 12 bases spanning the gap. The CDR3 sequence is CASSVQGRAYEQYF. DNA of the CDR3: TGTGCCAGCAGTGTCCAGGGGAGGGCCTACGAGCAGTACTTC.

The rearrangement joins TRBV19 to TRBJ1-5; D is unresolved. The germline V and J ends were trimmed by 7 bases and 6 bases, with 19 bases remaining between them. Germline V lookup: CDR1 LNHDA, CDR2 SQIVND (reference sequence). The CDR3 is 15 residues long. The CDR3 DNA is TGTGCCAGTAACCCCCGCGCCCAGGTGGTTCAGCCCCAGCATTTT. It yields the protein CASNPRAQVVQPQHF.

The chain recombines TRBV5-6 with TRBJ2-7; 9 positions match TRBD2. V shed 4 bases, J shed 4 bases, and the junction held 9 bases outside the gene matches. The CDR3 is made up of 15 amino acids. Germline assignment: CDR1 SGHDT and CDR2 YYEEEE. The CDR3 loop is CASSRFAGGHYEQYF. The CDR3 DNA sequence: TGTGCCAGCAGCCGATTCGCGGGGGGGCATTACGAGCAGTACTTC.

The chain employs TRBV5-4 and TRBJ1-1; a possible D gene is TRBD1 (5 bases). Per the germline V gene, CDR1 is SGHNT and CDR2 is YYREEE (reference sequence). The CDR3 is 13 residues long. Trimming left V 0 bases short and J 11 bases short, with 14 bases between. The CDR3 sequence: CASSLAFSGSAFF. The CDR3 bases are TGTGCCAGCAGCTTGGCCTTTTCAGGGTCTGCTTTCTTT. Combining the CDR3 with reference TRBV5-4 and TRBJ1-1 gives the whole variable domain ETGVTQSPTHLIKTRGQQVTLRCSSQSGHNTVSWYQQALGQGPQFIFQYYREEENGRGNFPPRFSGLQFPNYSSELNVNALELDDSALYLCASSLAFSGSAFFGQGTRLTVV.

V and J are TRBV14 and TRBJ2-3; TRBD2 matches 9 bases. The CDR3 extends over 20 amino acids. Unmatched junction bases numbered 15, after V lost 0 bases and J lost 2 bases. CDR1 and CDR2 (germline): SGHDN, FVKESK. This CDR3 is CASSQEVQVGLAGITDTQYF. In nucleotides, the CDR3 is TGTGCCAGCAGCCAAGAAGTCCAGGTGGGGCTAGCGGGAATCACAGATACGCAGTATTTT. The full variable domain, in which reference TRBV14 and TRBJ2-3 provide the parts outside the CDR3, is EAGVTQFPSHSVIEKGQTVTLRCDPISGHDNLYWYRRVMGKEIKFLLHFVKESKQDESGMPNNRFLAERTGGTYSTLKVQPAELEDSGVYFCASSQEVQVGLAGITDTQYFGPGTRLTVL.

The V gene is TRBV6-6, the J gene TRBJ1-1; maybe TRBD1 (6 bases). Germline loops: CDR1 MNHNY, CDR2 SVGAGI (reference sequence). With 1 base removed from V and 1 base from J, the gap between germline ends came to 7 bases. The CDR3 has 14 residues. CDR3 DNA sequence: TGTGCCAGCAGTTACTTACAGGGGAACACTGAAGCTTTCTTT. Protein sequence: CASSYLQGNTEAFF.

This clone was counted between two and nine times. The rearrangement joins TRBV7-9 to TRBJ1-5; a weak D match, TRBD1 (5 bases). Germline V lookup: CDR1 SEHNR, CDR2 FQNEAQ (reference sequence). CDR3 length: 14 amino acids. Trimming removed 4 bases from V and 3 bases from J, with 10 bases in between. The DNA of the CDR3 is TGTGCCAGCAGCTGGGAGGGGCCCAATCAGCCCCAGCATTTT. Translation gives CASSWEGPNQPQHF.